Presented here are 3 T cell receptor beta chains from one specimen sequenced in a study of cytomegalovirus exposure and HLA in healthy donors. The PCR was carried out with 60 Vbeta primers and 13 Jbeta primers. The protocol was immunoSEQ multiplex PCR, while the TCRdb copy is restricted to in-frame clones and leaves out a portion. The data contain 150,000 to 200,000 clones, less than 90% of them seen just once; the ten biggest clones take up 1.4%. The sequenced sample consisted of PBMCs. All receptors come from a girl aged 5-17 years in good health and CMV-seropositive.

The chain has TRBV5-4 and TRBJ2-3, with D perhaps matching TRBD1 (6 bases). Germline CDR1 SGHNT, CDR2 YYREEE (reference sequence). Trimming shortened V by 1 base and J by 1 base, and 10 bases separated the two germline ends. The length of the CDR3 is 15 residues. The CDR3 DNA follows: TGTGCCAGCAGCTTGACGTCAGGGGGCACAGATACGCAGTATTTT. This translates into CASSLTSGGTDTQYF.

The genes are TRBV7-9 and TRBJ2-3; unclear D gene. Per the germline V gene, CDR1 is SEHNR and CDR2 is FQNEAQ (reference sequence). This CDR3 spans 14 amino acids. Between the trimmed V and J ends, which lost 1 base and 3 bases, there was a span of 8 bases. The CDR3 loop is CASSLGHPTDTQYF. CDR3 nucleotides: TGTGCCAGCAGCTTAGGGCATCCTACAGATACGCAGTATTTT.

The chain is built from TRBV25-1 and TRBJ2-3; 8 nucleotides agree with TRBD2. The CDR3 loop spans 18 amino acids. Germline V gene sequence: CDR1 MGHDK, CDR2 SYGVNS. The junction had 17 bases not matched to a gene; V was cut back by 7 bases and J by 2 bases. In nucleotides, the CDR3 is TGTGCCAGCAACGGCATAAGAGGGGGACTAGGAGTCACAGATACGCAGTATTTT. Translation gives CASNGIRGGLGVTDTQYF.